This TCR beta chain was obtained from a study of control samples from healthy donors and cancer patients. Clones were read by immunoSEQ multiplex PCR, and TCRdb kept only the in-frame ones, dropping some. The data show about 160,000 clones, with over 85% seen just once and around 12% held by the top ten. Sequencing was done on a sample of blood. This sequence was found in a man aged 25 to 40 in good health.

The CDR3 loop is CASSPLQESTDTQYF. DNA of the CDR3: TGTGCCAGCTCACCGTTACAGGAGTCCACAGATACGCAGTATTTT. The J gene is TRBJ2-3, the V gene TRBV18; D is perhaps TRBD1 (5 bases). Trimming left V 3 bases short and J 2 bases short, with 12 bases between. The CDR3 sequence is 15 residues long. Germline V CDR1 and CDR2: KGHSH, LQKENI.